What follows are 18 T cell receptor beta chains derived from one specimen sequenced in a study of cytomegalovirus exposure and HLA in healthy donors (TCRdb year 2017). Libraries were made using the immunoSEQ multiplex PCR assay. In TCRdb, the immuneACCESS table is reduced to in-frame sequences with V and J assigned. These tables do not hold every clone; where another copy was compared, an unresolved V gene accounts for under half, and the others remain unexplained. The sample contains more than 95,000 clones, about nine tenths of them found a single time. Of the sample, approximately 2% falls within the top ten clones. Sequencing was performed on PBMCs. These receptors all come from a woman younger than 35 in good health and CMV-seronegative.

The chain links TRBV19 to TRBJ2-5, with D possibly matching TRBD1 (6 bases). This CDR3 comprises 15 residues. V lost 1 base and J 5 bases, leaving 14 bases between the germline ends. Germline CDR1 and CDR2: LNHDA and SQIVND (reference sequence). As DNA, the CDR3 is TGTGCCAGTAGTATAGGGGGGCGCCCCTTGGAGACCCAGTACTTC. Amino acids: CASSIGGRPLETQYF. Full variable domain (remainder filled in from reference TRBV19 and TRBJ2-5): DGGITQSPKYLFRKEGQNVTLSCEQNLNHDAMYWYRQDPGQGLRLIYYSQIVNDFQKGDIAEGYSVSREKKESFPLTVTSAQKNPTAFYLCASSIGGRPLETQYFGPGTRLLVL.

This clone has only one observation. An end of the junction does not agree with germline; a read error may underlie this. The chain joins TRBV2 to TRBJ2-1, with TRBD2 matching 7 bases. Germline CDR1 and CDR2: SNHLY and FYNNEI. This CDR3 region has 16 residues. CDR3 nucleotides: TGTGCCAGCAGAAAGGGAGGGCTAGCGTCCTTCAATGAGCAGTTCTTC. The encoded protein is CASRKGGLASFNEQFF.

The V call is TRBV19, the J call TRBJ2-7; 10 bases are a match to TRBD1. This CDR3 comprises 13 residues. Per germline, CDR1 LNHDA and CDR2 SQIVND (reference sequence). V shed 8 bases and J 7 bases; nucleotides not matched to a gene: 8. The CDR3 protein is CASSTGGTGEQYF. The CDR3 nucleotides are TGTGCCAGTTCGACAGGGGGCACCGGGGAGCAGTACTTC.

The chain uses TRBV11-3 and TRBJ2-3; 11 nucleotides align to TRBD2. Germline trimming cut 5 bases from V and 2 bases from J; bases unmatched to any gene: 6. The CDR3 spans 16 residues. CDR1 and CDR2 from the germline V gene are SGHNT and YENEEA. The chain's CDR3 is CASSPLAGGFTDTQYF. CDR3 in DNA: TGTGCCAGCAGCCCCCTAGCGGGAGGTTTCACAGATACGCAGTATTTT.

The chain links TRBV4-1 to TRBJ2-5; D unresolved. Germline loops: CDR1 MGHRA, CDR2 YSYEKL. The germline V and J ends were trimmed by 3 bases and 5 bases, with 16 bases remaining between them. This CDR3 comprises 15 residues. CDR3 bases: TGCGCCAGCAGCCATAGCCGGCCTGAAGCGGAGACCCAGTACTTC. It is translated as CASSHSRPEAETQYF.

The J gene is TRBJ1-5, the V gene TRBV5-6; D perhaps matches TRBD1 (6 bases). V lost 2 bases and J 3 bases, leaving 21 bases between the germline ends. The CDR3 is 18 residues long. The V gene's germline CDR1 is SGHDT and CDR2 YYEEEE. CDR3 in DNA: TGTGCCAGCAGCTTTGGTCTCGGCGGCCAGGGGATCAATCAGCCCCAGCATTTT. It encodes CASSFGLGGQGINQPQHF.

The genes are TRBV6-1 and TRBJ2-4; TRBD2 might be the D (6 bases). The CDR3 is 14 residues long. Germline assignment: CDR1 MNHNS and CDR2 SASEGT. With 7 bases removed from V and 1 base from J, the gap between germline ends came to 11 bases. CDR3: CASIAEMAKNIQYF. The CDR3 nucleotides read TGTGCCAGCATAGCGGAAATGGCCAAAAACATTCAGTACTTC.

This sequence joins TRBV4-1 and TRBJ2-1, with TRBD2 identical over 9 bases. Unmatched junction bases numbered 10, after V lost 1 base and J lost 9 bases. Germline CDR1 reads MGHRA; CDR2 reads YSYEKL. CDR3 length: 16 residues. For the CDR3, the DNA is TGCGCCAGCAGCCAAGGCCGTAGCGGGAGAACGGGTGAGCAGTTCTTC. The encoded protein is CASSQGRSGRTGEQFF.

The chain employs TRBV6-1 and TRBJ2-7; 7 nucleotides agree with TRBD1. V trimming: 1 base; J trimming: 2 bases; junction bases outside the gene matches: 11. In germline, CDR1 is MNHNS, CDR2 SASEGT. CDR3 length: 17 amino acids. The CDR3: CASSEGYRPGQTYEQYF. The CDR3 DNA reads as TGTGCCAGCAGTGAAGGGTATAGGCCGGGACAGACCTACGAGCAGTACTTC.

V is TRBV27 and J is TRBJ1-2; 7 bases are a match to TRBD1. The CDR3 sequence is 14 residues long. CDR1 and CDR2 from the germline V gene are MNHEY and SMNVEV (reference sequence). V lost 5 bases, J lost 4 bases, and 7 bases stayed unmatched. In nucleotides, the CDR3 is TGTGCCAGCAGTCCCTTTACAGGGGCCTATGGCTACACCTTC. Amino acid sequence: CASSPFTGAYGYTF.

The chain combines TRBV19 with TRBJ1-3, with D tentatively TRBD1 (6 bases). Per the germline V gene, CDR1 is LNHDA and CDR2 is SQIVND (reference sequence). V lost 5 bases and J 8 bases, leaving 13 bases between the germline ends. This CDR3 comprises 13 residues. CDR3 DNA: TGTGCCAGTAGTGGTACAGGGAAAGACACCATATATTTT. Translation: CASSGTGKDTIYF.

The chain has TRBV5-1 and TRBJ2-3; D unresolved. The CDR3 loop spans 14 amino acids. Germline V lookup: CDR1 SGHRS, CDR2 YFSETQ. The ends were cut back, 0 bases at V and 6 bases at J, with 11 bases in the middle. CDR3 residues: CASSLDSKSDTQYF. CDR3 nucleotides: TGCGCCAGCAGCTTGGACAGTAAGTCGGATACGCAGTATTTT.

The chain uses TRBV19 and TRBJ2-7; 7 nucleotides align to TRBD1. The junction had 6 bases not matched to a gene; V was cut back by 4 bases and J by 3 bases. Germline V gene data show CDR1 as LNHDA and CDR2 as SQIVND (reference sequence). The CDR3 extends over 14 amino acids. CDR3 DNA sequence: TGTGCCAGTAGTAAAGGGACAGCTGGCTACGAGCAGTACTTC. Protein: CASSKGTAGYEQYF.

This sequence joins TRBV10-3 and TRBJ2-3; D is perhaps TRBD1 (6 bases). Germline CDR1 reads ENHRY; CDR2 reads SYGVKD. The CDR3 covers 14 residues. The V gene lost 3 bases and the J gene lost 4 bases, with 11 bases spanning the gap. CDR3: CAISDQGFADTQYF. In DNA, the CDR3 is TGTGCCATCAGTGACCAGGGGTTCGCAGATACGCAGTATTTT.

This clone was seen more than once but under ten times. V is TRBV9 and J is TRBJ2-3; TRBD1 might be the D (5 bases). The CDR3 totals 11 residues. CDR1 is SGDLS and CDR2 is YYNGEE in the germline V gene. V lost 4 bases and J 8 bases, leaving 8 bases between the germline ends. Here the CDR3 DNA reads TGTGCCAGCAGCAGGGGTGCTACGCAGTATTTT. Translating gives CASSRGATQYF.

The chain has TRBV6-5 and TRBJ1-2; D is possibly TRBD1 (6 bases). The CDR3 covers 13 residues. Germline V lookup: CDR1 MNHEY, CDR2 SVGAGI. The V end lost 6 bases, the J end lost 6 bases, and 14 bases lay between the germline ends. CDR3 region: CASRAHRAHGYTF. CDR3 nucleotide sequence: TGTGCCAGCAGGGCCCACAGGGCGCATGGCTACACCTTC.

This CDR3 reads CASSYTPGTGSEQYF. The CDR3 nucleotides are TGTGCCAGCAGTTATACCCCGGGGACAGGGTCCGAGCAGTACTTC. The V call is TRBV6-5, the J call TRBJ2-7; TRBD1 matches 9 bases. Germline lookup yields CDR1 MNHEY and CDR2 SVGAGI. V was clipped by 3 bases and J by 6 bases; unmatched bases: 9. The CDR3 is 15 residues long.

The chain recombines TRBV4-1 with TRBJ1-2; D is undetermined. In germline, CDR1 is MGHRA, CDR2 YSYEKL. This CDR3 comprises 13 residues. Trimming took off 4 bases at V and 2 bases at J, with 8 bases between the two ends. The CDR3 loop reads CASSLEVNYGYTF. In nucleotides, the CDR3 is TGCGCCAGCAGCCTCGAGGTCAACTATGGCTACACCTTC.